Presented here are 2 T cell receptor beta chains from one specimen sequenced in a study of cytomegalovirus exposure and HLA in healthy donors. Researchers ran the PCR with 60 Vbeta and 13 Jbeta primers. Produced via immunoSEQ multiplex PCR; TCRdb's table is partial and in-frame only. The sample yields approximately 130,000 clones, 70% to 75% seen once. Sequences were obtained from PBMCs. These receptors were obtained from a man aged 25 to 40 in good health and CMV-seronegative.

The chain recombines TRBV19 with TRBJ2-7; 7 bases are shared with TRBD1. CDR1 and CDR2 from the germline V gene are LNHDA and SQIVND (reference sequence). The CDR3 extends over 14 amino acids. With V trimmed by 9 bases and J by 0 bases, 8 bases remained unmatched. The CDR3 coding sequence is TGTGCCAGCGCTTGGACAGGCACCTCCTACGAGCAGTACTTC. Protein sequence: CASAWTGTSYEQYF.

This chain joins TRBV5-1 and TRBJ2-7; 14 bases map to TRBD2. V lost 6 bases to trimming and J lost 5 bases; unmatched junction nucleotides: 7. CDR3 length: 15 residues. Germline V gene data show CDR1 as SGHRS and CDR2 as YFSETQ. DNA for the CDR3: TGCGCCAGCAAGACTAGCGGGGGGGCGGTCCACGAGCAGTACTTC. Amino acids: CASKTSGGAVHEQYF.